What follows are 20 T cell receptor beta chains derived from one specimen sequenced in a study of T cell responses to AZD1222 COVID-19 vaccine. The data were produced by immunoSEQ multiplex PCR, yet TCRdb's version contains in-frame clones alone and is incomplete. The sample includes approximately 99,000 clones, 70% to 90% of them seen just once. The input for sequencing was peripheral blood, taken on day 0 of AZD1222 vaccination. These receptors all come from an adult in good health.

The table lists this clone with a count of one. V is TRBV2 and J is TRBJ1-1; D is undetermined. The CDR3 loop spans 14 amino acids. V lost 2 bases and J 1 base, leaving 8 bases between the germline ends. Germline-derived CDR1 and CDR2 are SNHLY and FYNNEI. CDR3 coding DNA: TGTGCCAGCAGTGAACGGCAAAAGAACACTGAAGCTTTCTTT. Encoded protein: CASSERQKNTEAFF.

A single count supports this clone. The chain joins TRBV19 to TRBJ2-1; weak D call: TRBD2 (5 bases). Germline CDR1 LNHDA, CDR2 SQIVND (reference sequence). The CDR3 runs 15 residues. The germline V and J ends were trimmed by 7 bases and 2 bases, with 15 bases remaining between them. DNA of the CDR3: TGTGCCAGTATGGTGGGTCGGGGAACCTACAATGAGCAGTTCTTC. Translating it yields CASMVGRGTYNEQFF.

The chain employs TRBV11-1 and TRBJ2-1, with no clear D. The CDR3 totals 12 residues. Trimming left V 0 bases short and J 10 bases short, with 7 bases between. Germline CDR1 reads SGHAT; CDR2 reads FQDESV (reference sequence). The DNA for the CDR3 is TGTGCCAGCAGCTTAGCTTCTGTGGAGCAGTTCTTC. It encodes CASSLASVEQFF.

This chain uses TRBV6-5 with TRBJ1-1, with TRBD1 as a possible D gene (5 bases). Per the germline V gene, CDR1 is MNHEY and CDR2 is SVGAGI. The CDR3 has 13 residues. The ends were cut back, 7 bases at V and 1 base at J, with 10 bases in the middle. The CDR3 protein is CASTGGGNTEAFF. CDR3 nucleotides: TGTGCCAGCACCGGGGGGGGGAACACTGAAGCTTTCTTT.

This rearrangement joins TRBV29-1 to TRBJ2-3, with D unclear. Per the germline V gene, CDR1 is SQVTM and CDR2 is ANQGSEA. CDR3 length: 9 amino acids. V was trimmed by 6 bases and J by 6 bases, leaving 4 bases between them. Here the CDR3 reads CSVDDTQYF. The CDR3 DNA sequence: TGCAGCGTAGACGATACGCAGTATTTT.

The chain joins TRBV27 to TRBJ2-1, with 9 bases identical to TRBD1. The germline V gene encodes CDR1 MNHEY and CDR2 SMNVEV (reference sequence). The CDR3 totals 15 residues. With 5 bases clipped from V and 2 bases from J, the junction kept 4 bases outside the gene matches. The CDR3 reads CASSTRDRAYNEQFF. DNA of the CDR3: TGTGCCAGCAGTACCCGGGACAGGGCCTACAATGAGCAGTTCTTC.

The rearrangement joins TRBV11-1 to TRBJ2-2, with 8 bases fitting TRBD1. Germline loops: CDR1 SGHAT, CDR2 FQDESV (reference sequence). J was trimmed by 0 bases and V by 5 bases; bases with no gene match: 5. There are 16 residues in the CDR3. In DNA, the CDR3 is TGTGCCAGCAGCCCAGGACAGGGCGCGAACACCGGGGAGCTGTTTTTT. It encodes CASSPGQGANTGELFF.

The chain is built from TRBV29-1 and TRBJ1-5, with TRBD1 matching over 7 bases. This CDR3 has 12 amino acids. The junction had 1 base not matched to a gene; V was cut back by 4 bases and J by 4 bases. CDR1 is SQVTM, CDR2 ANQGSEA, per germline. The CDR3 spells CSVGGQNQPQHF. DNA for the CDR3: TGCAGCGTTGGGGGACAGAATCAGCCCCAGCATTTT.

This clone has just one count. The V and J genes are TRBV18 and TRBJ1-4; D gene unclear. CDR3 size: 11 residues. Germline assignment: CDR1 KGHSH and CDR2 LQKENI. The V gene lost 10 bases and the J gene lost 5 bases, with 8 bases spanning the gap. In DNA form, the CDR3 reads TGTGCCACCTCCGAGAATGAAAAACTGTTTTTT. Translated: CATSENEKLFF.

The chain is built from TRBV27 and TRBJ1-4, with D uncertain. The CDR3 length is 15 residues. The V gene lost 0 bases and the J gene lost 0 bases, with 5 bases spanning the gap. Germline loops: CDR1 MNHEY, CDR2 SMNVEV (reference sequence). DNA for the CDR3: TGTGCCAGCAGTTTATCGTTGCCAACTAATGAAAAACTGTTTTTT. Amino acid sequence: CASSLSLPTNEKLFF.

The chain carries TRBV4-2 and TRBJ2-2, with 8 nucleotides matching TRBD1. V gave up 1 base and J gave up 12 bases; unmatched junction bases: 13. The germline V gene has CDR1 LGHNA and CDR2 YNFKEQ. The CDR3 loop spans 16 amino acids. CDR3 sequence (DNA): TGTGCCAGCAGCCAAGTGGATCAGGGGGCAGGGTGGAAGCTGTTTTTT. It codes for CASSQVDQGAGWKLFF.

The CDR3 protein is CASSQEDRGYNEKLFF. The CDR3 DNA is TGCGCCAGCAGCCAGGAGGACAGGGGCTATAATGAAAAACTGTTTTTT. The chain joins TRBV4-3 to TRBJ1-4; the match to TRBD1 covers 9 bases. The CDR3 is 16 residues long. The V gene end was trimmed by 3 bases and the J gene end by 4 bases; junction bases not matched to a gene: 6. The germline gives CDR1 LGHNA, CDR2 YSLEER.

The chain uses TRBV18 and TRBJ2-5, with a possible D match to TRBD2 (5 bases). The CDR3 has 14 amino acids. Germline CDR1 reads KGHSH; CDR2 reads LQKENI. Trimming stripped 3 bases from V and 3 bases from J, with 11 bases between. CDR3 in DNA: TGTGCCAGCTCACCCACTCAGAGGGAAGAGACCCAGTACTTC. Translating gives CASSPTQREETQYF.

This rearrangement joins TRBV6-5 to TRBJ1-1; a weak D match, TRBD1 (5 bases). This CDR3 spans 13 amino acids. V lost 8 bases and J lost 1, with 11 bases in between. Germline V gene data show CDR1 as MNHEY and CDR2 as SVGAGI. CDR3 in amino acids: CASRGTENTEAFF. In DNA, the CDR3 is TGTGCCAGCCGCGGGACGGAGAACACTGAAGCTTTCTTT.

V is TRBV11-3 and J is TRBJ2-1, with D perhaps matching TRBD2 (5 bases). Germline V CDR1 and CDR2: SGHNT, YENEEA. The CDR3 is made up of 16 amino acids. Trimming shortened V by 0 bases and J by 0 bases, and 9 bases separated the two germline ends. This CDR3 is CASSLDTRFSYNEQFF. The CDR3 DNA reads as TGTGCCAGCAGCTTAGATACTAGATTCTCCTACAATGAGCAGTTCTTC.

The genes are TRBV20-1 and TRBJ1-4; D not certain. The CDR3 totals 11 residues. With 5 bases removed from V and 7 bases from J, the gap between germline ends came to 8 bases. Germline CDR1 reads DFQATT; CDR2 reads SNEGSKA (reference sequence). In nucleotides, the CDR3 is TGCAGTGCTTCCCTCGGTGAAAAACTGTTTTTT. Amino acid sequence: CSASLGEKLFF.

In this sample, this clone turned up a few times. The CDR3 loop is CATSDLRRGANEQFF. CDR3 DNA sequence: TGTGCCACCAGTGATTTGCGGCGGGGGGCAAATGAGCAGTTCTTC. The chain recombines TRBV24-1 with TRBJ2-1, with 8 bases that match TRBD2. The CDR3 is 15 amino acids. CDR1 and CDR2 (germline): KGHDR, SFDVKD. The trim removed 0 bases at V and 7 bases at J, leaving 4 bases unmatched.

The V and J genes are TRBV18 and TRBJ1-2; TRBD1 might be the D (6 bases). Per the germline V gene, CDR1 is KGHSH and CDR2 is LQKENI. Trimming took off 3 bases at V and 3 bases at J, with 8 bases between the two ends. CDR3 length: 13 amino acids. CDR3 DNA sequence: TGTGCCAGCTCACCGGACAGCGACTATGGCTACACCTTC. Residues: CASSPDSDYGYTF.

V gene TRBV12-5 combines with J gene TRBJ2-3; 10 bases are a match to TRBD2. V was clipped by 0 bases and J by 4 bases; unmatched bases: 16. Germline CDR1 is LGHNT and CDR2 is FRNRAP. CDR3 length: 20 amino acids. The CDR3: CASGLVPQADSGRPSDTQYF. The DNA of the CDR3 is TGTGCTAGTGGTTTGGTACCCCAGGCGGATAGCGGGAGGCCGTCAGATACGCAGTATTTT. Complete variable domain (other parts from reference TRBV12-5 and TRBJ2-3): DARVTQTPRHKVTEMGQEVTMRCQPILGHNTVFWYRQTMMQGLELLAYFRNRAPLDDSGMPKDRFSAEMPDATLATLKIQPSEPRDSAVYFCASGLVPQADSGRPSDTQYFGPGTRLTVL.

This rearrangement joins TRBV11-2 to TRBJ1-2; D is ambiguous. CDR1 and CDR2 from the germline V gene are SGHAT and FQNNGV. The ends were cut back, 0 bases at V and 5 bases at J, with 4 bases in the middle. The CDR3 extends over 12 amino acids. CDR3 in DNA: TGTGCCAGCAGCTTAGAACCGTATGGCTACACCTTC. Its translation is CASSLEPYGYTF.